Sequencing of this TCR beta chain was carried out in a study of T cells in Graves' hyperthyroidism and ophthalmopathy. About this clonotype: A much larger clone lies a single base off, so this may be a read error.

V was pared by 5 bases and J by 7 bases, with 8 bases between. The germline V gene has CDR1 LGHDT and CDR2 YNNKEL (reference sequence). This CDR3 is 11 amino acids long. TCR beta CDR3 regions were amplified from RNA transcripts. TCR CDR3 underwent first-round RT-PCR with the HTBI primer set. TCRdb used MiXCR to reprocess the multiplex PCR reads, holding one entry per CDR3 protein. The data show hundreds of thousands of distinct CDR3 sequences, with roughly 15% seen just once and around an eighth held by the top ten. This chain links TRBV3-1 with TRBJ1-2, with D uncertain. The receptor comes from a woman in her 50s with Graves' ophthalmopathy. Sequencing used blood. CDR3 sequence reads: CASSDICGYTF. The CDR3 nucleotides are TGTGCCAGCAGCGATATCTGTGGCTACACCTTC.